This T cell receptor beta chain stems from a study of T cells in Graves' hyperthyroidism and ophthalmopathy. Between the trimmed V and J ends, which lost 1 base and 3 bases, there was a span of 10 bases. CDR1 and CDR2 (germline): MGHDK, SYGVNS. This CDR3 region has 14 residues. Authors of the study amplified TCR beta CDR3 regions from RNA transcripts. The study used the HTBI primer set for a first-round RT-PCR of the TCR CDR3. TCRdb ran MiXCR on the multiplex PCR reads and lists one entry per CDR3 protein. This table holds some 800,000 distinct CDR3 sequences, around 38% found once. Stable Graves' hyperthyroidism denoted no ophthalmopathy progression over 18 months. The PBMCs were taken from over 9.5 ml of fresh peripheral blood. This clonotype has just one count.

Sequencing was performed on blood. This clonotype originated in a man aged 18 to 29 with Graves' hyperthyroidism. The chain uses TRBV25-1 and TRBJ2-7, with no clear D. The CDR3 reads CASSEWVGRYEQYF. In DNA form, the CDR3 reads TGTGCCAGCAGTGAATGGGTGGGCCGCTACGAGCAGTACTTC.